This TCR beta chain was identified in a study of beta chain features in type 1 diabetes. The V gene's germline CDR1 is LNHDA and CDR2 SQIVND (reference sequence). V lost 7 bases and J 4 bases, leaving 16 bases between the germline ends. The CDR3 has 14 residues. Expressed TCRB transcripts were sequenced because the entire RNA isolate underwent reverse transcription. Repertoires were generated with immunoSEQ multiplex PCR, while TCRdb's copy carries only in-frame clones and drops some. This sample has around 13,000 clones, with roughly half found just once. The clonotype was recovered from a man aged 18 to 30 in good health. The chain couples TRBV19 to TRBJ1-2; weak D call: TRBD1 (5 bases). Source material: stem cell memory CD4+ T cells from blood. The CDR3 DNA follows: TGTGCCAGTACCATGGAGTCAGGGATCTATGGCTACACCTTC. Translated, it gives CASTMESGIYGYTF.